Listed here are 11 T cell receptor beta chains from one sample, sequenced in a study of T cells after posttransplantation cyclophosphamide. Data came from immunoSEQ multiplex PCR; TCRdb stores just in-frame clones and leaves some out. The sample includes 66,000 or so clones, over 85% of them seen just once. Sequences were obtained from PBMCs. All receptors come from a woman in her 30s in good health and a related stem cell transplant donor.

The V call is TRBV28, the J call TRBJ1-5; D call uncertain. With 6 bases removed from V and 6 bases from J, the gap between germline ends came to 9 bases. Germline V gives CDR1 MDHEN, CDR2 SYDVKM. The CDR3 runs 12 residues. CDR3 sequence: CASSPQVQPQHF. The CDR3 DNA reads as TGTGCCAGCAGCCCCCAGGTTCAGCCCCAGCATTTT.

V is TRBV18 and J is TRBJ1-4; no definite D call. Germline CDR1 KGHSH, CDR2 LQKENI. Trimming removed 3 bases at V and 7 bases at J, with 12 bases between. The CDR3 is made up of 14 amino acids. This chain's CDR3 is CASSPPGASEKLFF. As DNA, the CDR3 is TGTGCCAGCTCACCCCCCGGCGCGAGTGAAAAACTGTTTTTT.

This chain uses TRBV28 with TRBJ1-1; TRBD1 matches 7 bases. CDR3 length: 14 residues. The germline V gene has CDR1 MDHEN and CDR2 SYDVKM. Trimming removed 8 bases from V and 1 base from J; junction bases left unmatched: 7. The CDR3: CASLSGQPNTEAFF. For the CDR3, the DNA is TGTGCCAGCCTATCGGGACAGCCGAACACTGAAGCTTTCTTT.

This sequence joins TRBV15 and TRBJ1-3, with D uncertain. The CDR3 is made up of 14 amino acids. Germline CDR1 reads LNHNV; CDR2 reads YYDKDF (reference sequence). V lost 3 bases, J lost 0 bases, and 6 bases lay in between. The CDR3 loop is CATSRGYSGNTIYF. CDR3 DNA sequence: TGTGCCACCAGCAGGGGGTACTCTGGAAACACCATATATTTT.

The rearrangement links TRBV7-7 to TRBJ1-5; no reliable D call. This CDR3 comprises 13 residues. V was clipped by 0 bases and J by 5 bases, with 5 bases between them. Germline-derived CDR1 and CDR2 are SSHAT and FNYEAQ (reference sequence). This CDR3 reads CASSLARDQPQHF. The CDR3 nucleotides read TGTGCCAGCAGCTTAGCAAGGGATCAGCCCCAGCATTTT.

This chain connects TRBV5-4 to TRBJ1-6, with no clear D. The length of the CDR3 is 14 residues. Per the germline V gene, CDR1 is SGHNT and CDR2 is YYREEE (reference sequence). Trimming pared 4 bases from V and 0 bases from J, leaving 5 bases between. The CDR3 DNA reads TGTGCCAGCAGCGGGAGCTCCTATAATTCACCCCTCCACTTT. Protein: CASSGSSYNSPLHF.

V is TRBV9 and J is TRBJ2-7, with 10 bases aligning to TRBD1. Per germline, CDR1 SGDLS and CDR2 YYNGEE. The V and J ends lost 4 bases and 4 bases, in that order; junction bases with no gene match: 5. The CDR3 is 14 amino acids. The CDR3 nucleotides are TGTGCCAGCAGCCCGGGACAGGGGATGTACGAGCAGTACTTC. It encodes CASSPGQGMYEQYF.

As to this clone: Because it lacks the conserved phenylalanine or tryptophan at the end, this CDR3 is likely a read error. No DNA is shown, since the ends of the CDR3 on it are uncertain; the CDR3 is the one TCRdb lists. The chain couples TRBV20-1 to TRBJ1-2; the table gives TRBD1 as D, unverified against the DNA. The CDR3 is 11 amino acids long, termini counted. Germline V gives CDR1 DFQATT, CDR2 SNEGSKA (reference sequence). CDR3: CSARGQARVTV.

In its sample, this clone was seen once. The chain couples TRBV5-4 to TRBJ1-1; D is perhaps TRBD1 (6 bases). Between the trimmed V and J ends, which lost 1 base and 2 bases, there was a span of 9 bases. Germline V gene sequence: CDR1 SGHNT, CDR2 YYREEE (reference sequence). The CDR3 sequence is 14 residues long. CDR3 loop: CASSLKTGNTEAFF. In DNA, the CDR3 is TGTGCCAGCAGCTTGAAGACAGGTAACACTGAAGCTTTCTTT.

The gene calls are TRBV2 and TRBJ2-1; 11 bases map to TRBD1. The CDR3 spans 15 residues. The V segment lost 1 base and the J segment 6 bases; nucleotides outside the gene matches: 2. CDR1 is SNHLY, CDR2 FYNNEI, per germline. The CDR3 DNA reads as TGTGCCAGCAGTGAAGAAGGGACAGGGGGCAATGAGCAGTTCTTC. It codes for CASSEEGTGGNEQFF.

This clone was counted a single time. The V gene is TRBV14, the J gene TRBJ2-1, with 8 positions matching TRBD2. The CDR3 consists of 15 residues. Losses at the gene ends were 4 bases for V and 5 bases for J; bases not matched to a gene: 7. The germline CDR1 and CDR2 sequences are SGHDN and FVKESK. The CDR3 bases are TGTGCCAGCAGCCGAACCGGGGGGGCCCACAATGAGCAGTTCTTC. It is translated as CASSRTGGAHNEQFF.